The next 26 T cell receptor beta chains were all read from a single sample in a study of prognosis after radiotherapy for stage I lung cancer. TCR beta CDR3 was amplified from genomic DNA by two-round multiplex PCR. First-round PCR employed TRBV- and TRBJ-specific primers for each gene. TCRdb re-derived calls from the multiplex PCR reads in MiXCR, one entry per CDR3 protein. The profile shows about 31,000 distinct CDR3 sequences, 35% to 45% of them singletons. Source: PBMCs, taken before or after stereotactic body radiation therapy (not recorded which). These receptors were taken from a donor older than 45 with non-small cell lung cancer.

Details on this clonotype: A far larger clone is off by one base, so a read error is likely. The chain uses TRBV28 and TRBJ1-1; D unclear. Germline loops: CDR1 MDHEN, CDR2 SYDVKM. The CDR3 sequence is 13 residues long. CDR3 protein: CDSSLGGRLEAFF. As DNA, the CDR3 is TGTGACAGCAGCTTAGGCGGGCGACTTGAAGCTTTCTTT. Complete variable domain (other parts from reference TRBV28 and TRBJ1-1): DVKVTQSSRYLVKRTGEKVFLECVQDMDHENMFWYRQDPGLGLRLIYFSYDVKMKEKGDIPEGYSVSREKKERFSLILESASTNQTSMYLCDSSLGGRLEAFFGQGTRLTVV.

Concerning this clonotype: A junction end diverges from the germline sequence, so it may reflect a read error. This rearrangement joins TRBV6-5 to TRBJ2-3; 8 bases line up with TRBD2. The germline V gene has CDR1 MNHEY and CDR2 SVGAGI. The CDR3 extends over 15 amino acids. DNA of the CDR3: TGTGCCAGCAGTTCAGCGGGGGAAGGGAAAGATACGAAGTATTTT. Translated, it gives CASSSAGEGKDTKYF.

The chain couples TRBV7-2 to TRBJ2-2, with D hard to call. Germline loops: CDR1 SGHTA, CDR2 FQGNSA. The CDR3 totals 14 residues. V dropped 5 bases and J dropped 4 bases, with 11 bases sitting between them. CDR3 in DNA: TGTGCCAGCAGCCTCGGACCTATCACCGGGGAGCTGTTTTTT. It specifies CASSLGPITGELFF.

In the case of this clonotype: Since a far larger clone is one base different, this is likely a read error. The J gene is TRBJ2-7, the V gene TRBV6-4; 8 bases match TRBD1. V lost 5 bases and J lost 3; bases outside the gene matches: 9. This CDR3 is built from 15 residues. Germline V lookup: CDR1 MRHNA, CDR2 SNTAGT. The CDR3 loop is CASSPRPGGIYEQYF. Written as DNA, the CDR3 is TGTGCCAGCAGTCCCCGGCCAGGGGGCATCTACGAGCAGTACTTC.

This clonotype was detected many times. V is TRBV19 and J is TRBJ2-7; 8 nucleotides match TRBD1. CDR3 size: 14 residues. The germline CDR1 and CDR2 sequences are LNHDA and SQIVND (reference sequence). After removal of 10 bases from V and 3 bases from J, the junction contained 11 bases not matched to a gene. The CDR3 bases are TGTGCCATTCTATTCTCCGGACAGGGCTACGAGCAGTACTTC. It yields the protein CAILFSGQGYEQYF.

The table lists this clonotype with many counts. The gene calls are TRBV11-2 and TRBJ1-4; tentatively, D is TRBD1 (5 bases). Germline V gene sequence: CDR1 SGHAT, CDR2 FQNNGV. There are 21 residues in the CDR3. V lost 4 bases to trimming and J lost 1 base, with 28 bases between them. CDR3 DNA sequence: TGTGCCAGCAGCTCCAAACGGGGGGGGGGGGGTCCCCGTGAAACTAATGAAAAACTGTTTTTT. Translation: CASSSKRGGGGPRETNEKLFF.

This chain links TRBV11-2 with TRBJ2-1, with D tentatively TRBD2 (6 bases). Trimming removed 4 bases from V and 9 bases from J, with 10 bases in between. The CDR3 spans 12 residues. The germline V gene encodes CDR1 SGHAT and CDR2 FQNNGV. Here the CDR3 reads CASSSGGGEQFF. The CDR3 bases are TGTGCCAGCAGCTCCGGGGGAGGTGAGCAGTTCTTC.

This clonotype is labeled as medium-sized. V and J are TRBV2 and TRBJ2-1; D uncertain. Germline values: CDR1 SNHLY, CDR2 FYNNEI. V gave up 9 bases and J gave up 5 bases, with 14 bases separating them. This CDR3 has 13 residues. CDR3 coding DNA: TGTGCCAGTAATAGGCCCGGCGACAATGAGCAGTTCTTC. It codes for CASNRPGDNEQFF.

The V gene is TRBV27, the J gene TRBJ1-2; TRBD1 agrees at 8 bases. Germline V gives CDR1 MNHEY, CDR2 SMNVEV (reference sequence). The CDR3 runs 15 residues. Losses at the gene ends were 3 bases for V and 2 bases for J; bases not matched to a gene: 5. The DNA for the CDR3 is TGTGCCAGCAGTTTCGCGGACAGGGTGAACTATGGCTACACCTTC. This codes for CASSFADRVNYGYTF.

This clonotype was detected ten times or more. V and J are TRBV11-1 and TRBJ2-7; D is perhaps TRBD2 (5 bases). Germline lookup yields CDR1 SGHAT and CDR2 FQDESV (reference sequence). The V and J ends lost 2 bases and 3 bases respectively, with 8 bases between them. CDR3 length: 13 amino acids. CDR3 DNA: TGTGCCAGCAGCTTATCCAGCGGCTACGAGCAGTACTTC. It codes for CASSLSSGYEQYF.

J is TRBJ1-3 and V is TRBV6-2 or TRBV6-3; D possibly corresponds to TRBD1 (6 bases). Germline V gene sequence: CDR1 MNHEY, CDR2 SVGEGT. This CDR3 is built from 14 residues. The V and J ends lost 7 bases and 0 bases respectively, with 10 bases between them. CDR3 DNA sequence: TGTGCCAGCAACGGAGGGGGCTCTGGAAACACCATATATTTT. As protein: CASNGGGSGNTIYF.

This clonotype was seen at least ten times. The chain recombines TRBV19 with TRBJ2-5, with 12 bases fitting TRBD2. The trim removed 4 bases at V and 2 bases at J, leaving 2 bases unmatched. The germline V gene encodes CDR1 LNHDA and CDR2 SQIVND (reference sequence). CDR3 size: 15 residues. The CDR3 here is CASSKGTSGQETQYF. The DNA of the CDR3 is TGTGCCAGTAGTAAAGGGACTAGCGGGCAAGAGACCCAGTACTTC.

This clonotype was detected many times. CDR3 sequence (DNA): TGTGCCAGCAGTAGTGGACCCGAAGGAAAACTGTTTTTT. Amino acids: CASSSGPEGKLFF. The genes are TRBV28 and TRBJ1-4, with D hard to call. CDR3 length equals 13 residues. Looked up from germline, CDR1 is MDHEN and CDR2 is SYDVKM. Trimming stripped 5 bases from V and 10 bases from J, with 14 bases between. The full variable domain, in which reference TRBV28 and TRBJ1-4 provide the parts outside the CDR3, is DVKVTQSSRYLVKRTGEKVFLECVQDMDHENMFWYRQDPGLGLRLIYFSYDVKMKEKGDIPEGYSVSREKKERFSLILESASTNQTSMYLCASSSGPEGKLFFGSGTQLSVL.

The sample holds many counts of this clonotype. This chain links TRBV28 with TRBJ2-1; D is uncertain. V shed 6 bases and J shed 0 bases, with 6 bases lying between them. This CDR3 has 13 residues. CDR1 and CDR2 (germline): MDHEN, SYDVKM. The DNA for the CDR3 is TGTGCCAGCAGCGTCTACTCCTACAATGAGCAGTTCTTC. Translating gives CASSVYSYNEQFF.

This clonotype has ten or more counts. The gene calls are TRBV20-1 and TRBJ2-1; 9 bases fit TRBD2. The V segment lost 5 bases and the J segment 0 bases; nucleotides outside the gene matches: 14. This CDR3 is built from 18 residues. From germline, CDR1 is DFQATT and CDR2 SNEGSKA (reference sequence). The CDR3 reads CSAGGVAGGLSSYNEQFF. CDR3 coding DNA: TGCAGTGCTGGGGGCGTCGCGGGAGGGCTGAGCTCCTACAATGAGCAGTTCTTC.

This clonotype was seen more than once but under ten times. A far larger clone is a single base away, which makes a read error likely. The CDR3 sequence is CASSYQQGAGQPQHF. The CDR3 nucleotides read TGTGCCAGCAGTTATCAACAGGGGGCAGGTCAGCCCCAGCATTTT. The gene calls are TRBV6-5 and TRBJ1-5, with 9 bases aligning to TRBD1. The CDR3 loop spans 15 amino acids. Trimming removed 3 bases from V and 6 bases from J; junction bases left unmatched: 6. In germline, CDR1 is MNHEY, CDR2 SVGAGI.

The V call is TRBV24-1, the J call TRBJ1-2, with D maybe TRBD1 (5 bases). V was trimmed by 4 bases and J by 4 bases, leaving 21 bases between them. Germline CDR1 is KGHDR and CDR2 is SFDVKD. The CDR3 contains 17 residues. The CDR3 DNA reads as TGTGCCACCAGTGACACTGGGCGGCAGGGAGAGGGCTATGGCTACACCTTC. Protein product: CATSDTGRQGEGYGYTF.

This clonotype was counted many times. V gene TRBV12-3 or TRBV12-4 combines with J gene TRBJ1-4, with unresolved D. Between the trimmed V and J ends, which lost 0 bases and 4 bases, there was a span of 6 bases. CDR3 length: 14 amino acids. The CDR3 loop is CASSLAYVNEKLFF. DNA of the CDR3: TGTGCCAGCAGTTTAGCGTACGTTAATGAAAAACTGTTTTTT.

This clonotype has at least ten counts. V and J are TRBV7-9 and TRBJ2-1; TRBD2 matches at 13 bases. Germline CDR1 and CDR2: SEHNR and FQNEAQ (reference sequence). The ends lost 8 bases at V and 0 bases at J; junction bases unmatched: 4. This CDR3 is 16 amino acids long. CDR3 sequence reads: CASGTSGAYSYNEQFF. CDR3 DNA sequence: TGTGCCAGCGGGACTAGCGGGGCGTACTCCTACAATGAGCAGTTCTTC.

This clonotype occurred many times. The chain employs TRBV4-2 and TRBJ2-7; TRBD2 matches 9 bases. Per the germline V gene, CDR1 is LGHNA and CDR2 is YNFKEQ. The CDR3 spans 14 residues. V was clipped by 3 bases and J by 3 bases; unmatched bases: 3. The CDR3 region is CASSHYSGSYEQYF. The DNA of the CDR3 is TGTGCCAGCAGCCATTATAGCGGGAGCTACGAGCAGTACTTC.

V is TRBV2 and J is TRBJ2-1; 7 bases align to TRBD1. The germline CDR1 and CDR2 sequences are SNHLY and FYNNEI. V trimming: 4 bases; J trimming: 6 bases; junction bases outside the gene matches: 3. The CDR3 is 13 residues long. The CDR3 loop reads CASSGGTVNEQFF. CDR3 sequence (DNA): TGTGCCAGCAGTGGGGGGACAGTCAATGAGCAGTTCTTC.

At least ten counts were recorded for this clonotype. The rearrangement uses TRBV5-1 and TRBJ2-1; 7 positions match TRBD2. The CDR3 is 15 amino acids. The germline V gene has CDR1 SGHRS and CDR2 YFSETQ. Trimming at V came to 1 base and at J to 7 bases, leaving 8 bases not matched to a gene. The CDR3 loop is CASSLYRGSGNEQFF. In DNA, the CDR3 is TGCGCCAGCAGCTTGTATCGCGGGAGTGGGAATGAGCAGTTCTTC.

This clonotype was detected a few times. The chain is built from TRBV5-1 and TRBJ1-6; 7 bases align to TRBD1. CDR1 is SGHRS and CDR2 is YFSETQ in the germline V gene. J was trimmed by 9 bases and V by 6 bases; bases with no gene match: 6. The CDR3 contains 13 residues. This CDR3 is CASTPGGSSPLHF. The CDR3 nucleotides are TGCGCCAGCACTCCAGGGGGTAGTTCACCCCTCCACTTT.

This sequence joins TRBV20-1 and TRBJ2-7, with 9 bases matching TRBD2. In germline, CDR1 is DFQATT, CDR2 SNEGSKA (reference sequence). Trimming cost V 0 bases and J 6 bases; bases outside gene matches: 12. The CDR3 is 16 amino acids. In nucleotides, the CDR3 is TGCAGTGCTAGAGATATTGTTATTAGCGGGAGTGGCGAGCAGTACTTC. Translated, it gives CSARDIVISGSGEQYF.

The V and J genes are TRBV5-1 and TRBJ1-2; D gene ambiguous. CDR1 and CDR2 (germline): SGHRS, YFSETQ. With 4 bases removed from V and 8 bases from J, the gap between germline ends came to 18 bases. This CDR3 spans 14 amino acids. CDR3 sequence reads: CASSTDIGDRGYTF. As DNA, the CDR3 is TGCGCCAGCAGCACCGACATTGGGGATCGGGGCTACACCTTC.

This chain connects TRBV6-9 to TRBJ2-3; TRBD2 is a possible D gene (5 bases). Looked up from germline, CDR1 is MNHGY and CDR2 is SVAAGI. The CDR3 has 14 residues. V was clipped by 4 bases and J by 4 bases, with 12 bases between them. CDR3 residues: CASSLATRADTQYF. CDR3 DNA: TGTGCCAGCAGTTTGGCTACGAGGGCAGATACGCAGTATTTT.